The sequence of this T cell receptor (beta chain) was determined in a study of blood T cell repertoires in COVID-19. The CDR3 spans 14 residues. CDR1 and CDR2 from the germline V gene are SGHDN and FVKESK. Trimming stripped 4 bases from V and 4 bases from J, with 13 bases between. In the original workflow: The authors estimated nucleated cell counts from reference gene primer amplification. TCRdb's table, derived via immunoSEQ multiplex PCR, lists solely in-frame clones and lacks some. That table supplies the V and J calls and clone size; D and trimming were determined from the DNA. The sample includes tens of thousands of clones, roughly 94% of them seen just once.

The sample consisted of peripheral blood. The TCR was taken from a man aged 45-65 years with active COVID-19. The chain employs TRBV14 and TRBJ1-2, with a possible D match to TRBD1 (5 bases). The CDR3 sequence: CASSRAHGGYGYTF. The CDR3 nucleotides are TGTGCCAGCAGCCGCGCACACGGGGGCTATGGCTACACCTTC.